This TCR beta chain was captured in a study of control samples from healthy donors and cancer patients. Clones were read by immunoSEQ multiplex PCR, and TCRdb kept only the in-frame ones, dropping some. The sample contains fewer than 70,000 clones, approximately 88% of which appear only once. Trimming took off 3 bases at V and 12 bases at J, with 15 bases between the two ends. The CDR3 runs to 13 residues. The germline gives CDR1 SEHNR, CDR2 FQNEAQ (reference sequence). The TCR originated in a woman aged 45-59 years with lung cancer. The source material was PBMCs. The V and J genes are TRBV7-9 and TRBJ2-1; the D gene could be TRBD1 or TRBD2 (5 bases each). CDR3 residues: CASSFGTANGQFF. CDR3 DNA: TGTGCCAGCAGCTTTGGGACCGCCAACGGGCAGTTCTTC.